The 18 T cell receptor beta chains presented below share a single source sample, sequenced in a study of T cell responses to AZD1222 COVID-19 vaccine. The table came from immunoSEQ multiplex PCR; TCRdb's copy has only in-frame clones and leaves some out. This table has some 74,000 clones, around 84% appearing once. The sample in question was peripheral blood, obtained on day 0 of AZD1222 vaccination. The origin of the receptors is an adult in good health.

This clone came up a few times. This same CDR3 is encoded by further DNA sequences in the sample. This chain connects TRBV7-9 to TRBJ2-7; D uncertain. V was pared by 1 base and J by 0 bases, with 4 bases between. CDR1 SEHNR and CDR2 FQNEAQ come from the germline V gene (reference sequence). This CDR3 has 13 residues. The CDR3: CASSLDSSYEQYF. In DNA form, the CDR3 reads TGTGCCAGCAGCTTAGACAGCTCCTACGAGCAGTACTTC.

The gene calls are TRBV18 and TRBJ2-1, with 8 positions matching TRBD2. This CDR3 contains 15 residues. Germline trimming cut 0 bases from V and 6 bases from J; bases unmatched to any gene: 4. Germline V gene sequence: CDR1 KGHSH, CDR2 LQKENI. The CDR3 DNA reads TGTGCCAGCTCACCACCCAGCGGGAGTTTCAATGAGCAGTTCTTC. This translates into CASSPPSGSFNEQFF.

V is TRBV3-1 (or the pseudogene TRBV3-2) and J is TRBJ2-3; possibly TRBD2 for D (6 bases). The germline V and J ends were trimmed by 3 bases and 5 bases, with 9 bases remaining between them. The CDR3 is made up of 13 amino acids. Germline CDR1 LGHDT, CDR2 YNNKEL (reference sequence). The CDR3 loop reads CASSQASVDTQYF. The CDR3 DNA reads TGTGCCAGCAGCCAGGCTAGCGTAGATACGCAGTATTTT.

The chain couples TRBV18 to TRBJ1-5, with D perhaps TRBD1 (5 bases). The CDR3 is 14 amino acids. Germline V gives CDR1 KGHSH, CDR2 LQKENI. Trimming took 4 bases from V and 2 from J, leaving 9 bases between them. CDR3 DNA: TGTGCCAGCTCACAGGGGAGTGGCAATCAGCCCCAGCATTTT. Its protein is CASSQGSGNQPQHF.

V gene TRBV5-6 combines with J gene TRBJ2-2; tentatively, D is TRBD2 (5 bases). V was cut by 1 base and J by 4 bases, with 17 bases left in between. The CDR3 runs 17 residues. The V gene's germline CDR1 is SGHDT and CDR2 YYEEEE. The DNA of the CDR3 is TGTGCCAGCAGCTTGCGTGGACTCCCTTCGGGCACCGGGGAGCTGTTTTTT. Its translation: CASSLRGLPSGTGELFF. The complete variable domain, with remaining parts taken from reference TRBV5-6 and TRBJ2-2, reads DAGVTQSPTHLIKTRGQQVTLRCSPKSGHDTVSWYQQALGQGPQFIFQYYEEEERQRGNFPDRFSGHQFPNYSSELNVNALLLGDSALYLCASSLRGLPSGTGELFFGEGSRLTVL.

This clone came up once. This sequence joins TRBV2 and TRBJ2-3, with no clear D. CDR3 length equals 15 residues. V was clipped by 2 bases and J by 2 bases, with 11 bases between them. Germline lookup yields CDR1 SNHLY and CDR2 FYNNEI. CDR3 residues: CASSEKGANTDTQYF. The CDR3 DNA follows: TGTGCCAGCAGTGAAAAAGGAGCCAACACAGATACGCAGTATTTT.

V usage is TRBV18 and J usage is TRBJ1-2; a weak D match, TRBD1 (6 bases). This CDR3 has 16 amino acids. CDR1 is KGHSH, CDR2 LQKENI, per germline. Deletions cut 2 bases from V and 8 bases from J, with 21 bases between. The CDR3 region has the DNA TGTGCCAGCTCACCAATAGGGAAGTACGGGGGCGAAGGCTACACCTTC. Translating it yields CASSPIGKYGGEGYTF.

The rearrangement links TRBV5-1 to TRBJ2-5; D not certain. This CDR3 is built from 13 residues. With 2 bases removed from V and 4 bases from J, the gap between germline ends came to 9 bases. CDR1 and CDR2 (germline): SGHRS, YFSETQ. The CDR3 spells CASSLGNGETQYF. CDR3 DNA sequence: TGCGCCAGCAGCTTAGGGAATGGAGAGACCCAGTACTTC. Filled out from reference TRBV5-1 and TRBJ2-5, the complete variable domain reads KAGVTQTPRYLIKTRGQQVTLSCSPISGHRSVSWYQQTPGQGLQFLFEYFSETQRNKGNFPGRFSGRQFSNSRSEMNVSTLELGDSALYLCASSLGNGETQYFGPGTRLLVL.

The rearrangement joins TRBV25-1 to TRBJ1-5, with a possible D match to TRBD1 (5 bases). CDR1 MGHDK and CDR2 SYGVNS come from the germline V gene. The CDR3 covers 13 residues. V gave up 5 bases and J gave up 6 bases, with 11 bases separating them. The chain's CDR3 is CASSYRSGQPQHF. The CDR3 DNA is TGTGCCAGCAGTTACAGGAGCGGTCAGCCCCAGCATTTT.

V is TRBV18 and J is TRBJ2-5, with 9 nucleotides matching TRBD1. Germline loops: CDR1 KGHSH, CDR2 LQKENI. With 4 bases clipped from V and 5 bases from J, the junction kept 8 bases outside the gene matches. This CDR3 is 15 amino acids long. This CDR3 reads CASSLPRTGAETQYF. CDR3 in DNA: TGTGCCAGCTCACTCCCCAGGACAGGGGCGGAGACCCAGTACTTC.

This clone appeared a single time. The chain uses TRBV9 and TRBJ2-1; 13 bases are shared with TRBD2. The germline CDR1 and CDR2 sequences are SGDLS and YYNGEE. The CDR3 extends over 16 amino acids. Germline trimming cut 0 bases from V and 10 bases from J; bases unmatched to any gene: 7. CDR3 residues: CASSVEGGLAGEEQFF. The CDR3 nucleotides are TGTGCCAGCAGCGTAGAAGGAGGACTAGCGGGGGAGGAGCAGTTCTTC.

The gene calls are TRBV4-1 and TRBJ1-6; no clear D. The V and J ends lost 0 bases and 8 bases respectively, with 5 bases between them. The CDR3 spans 13 residues. Germline values: CDR1 MGHRA, CDR2 YSYEKL. The CDR3 sequence: CASSQDPDSPLHF. The CDR3 DNA follows: TGCGCCAGCAGCCAAGATCCAGATTCACCCCTCCACTTT.

The rearrangement joins TRBV28 to TRBJ1-1, with D maybe TRBD1 (6 bases). Trimming removed 1 base at V and 1 base at J, with 10 bases between. Germline CDR1 is MDHEN and CDR2 is SYDVKM. The length of the CDR3 is 15 residues. The CDR3 DNA follows: TGTGCCAGCAGTTTATCCCGGGGGCGGAACACTGAAGCTTTCTTT. Residues: CASSLSRGRNTEAFF.

The chain uses TRBV14 and TRBJ1-4; D not resolved. Germline CDR1 and CDR2: SGHDN and FVKESK. The V gene lost 8 bases and the J gene lost 0 bases, with 16 bases spanning the gap. The CDR3 is made up of 16 amino acids. The CDR3: CASPWTYLATNEKLFF. CDR3 nucleotide sequence: TGTGCCAGCCCCTGGACTTACCTTGCAACTAATGAAAAACTGTTTTTT.

This rearrangement joins TRBV7-6 to TRBJ1-4, with 9 positions matching TRBD1. In germline, CDR1 is SGHVS, CDR2 FNYEAQ. V gave up 2 bases and J gave up 12 bases; unmatched junction bases: 16. This CDR3 is built from 17 residues. This CDR3 reads CASSLQGTGFNARELFF. CDR3 in DNA: TGTGCCAGCAGCTTACAAGGGACAGGGTTCAATGCGCGGGAACTGTTTTTT.

Points on this clone: This specimen includes other DNA sequences encoding the same CDR3. The chain links TRBV3-1 (or the pseudogene TRBV3-2) to TRBJ1-2, with 10 bases that match TRBD1. After removal of 4 bases from V and 1 base from J, the junction contained 3 bases not matched to a gene. Looked up from germline, CDR1 is LGHDT and CDR2 is YNNKEL (reference sequence). This CDR3 region has 15 residues. The CDR3 loop reads CASSPRDRGNYGYTF. CDR3 sequence (DNA): TGTGCCAGCAGCCCCCGGGACAGGGGTAACTATGGCTACACCTTC.

The J gene is TRBJ1-5, the V gene TRBV2, with 7 bases matching TRBD1. The germline V gene encodes CDR1 SNHLY and CDR2 FYNNEI. This CDR3 spans 14 amino acids. Trimming at V came to 6 bases and at J to 10 bases, leaving 12 bases not matched to a gene. The chain's CDR3 is CASSPMSEGAPQHF. The CDR3 nucleotides read TGTGCCAGCAGCCCTATGTCGGAGGGGGCACCCCAGCATTTT.

The chain joins TRBV28 to TRBJ1-4; 8 bases map to TRBD1. This CDR3 has 12 amino acids. After removal of 8 bases from V and 8 bases from J, the junction contained 4 bases not matched to a gene. Germline V gene lookup returns CDR1 MDHEN and CDR2 SYDVKM. CDR3 nucleotides: TGTGCCAGCCCAGGGGGCGCGGAAAAACTGTTTTTT. This gives the protein CASPGGAEKLFF. Full variable domain (missing parts from reference TRBV28 and TRBJ1-4): DVKVTQSSRYLVKRTGEKVFLECVQDMDHENMFWYRQDPGLGLRLIYFSYDVKMKEKGDIPEGYSVSREKKERFSLILESASTNQTSMYLCASPGGAEKLFFGSGTQLSVL.